The present T cell receptor (beta chain) was sequenced within a study of CD8+CD57+ T cells in acquired aplastic anemia. Researchers used genomic DNA as the template to profile TCR beta VDJ and CDR3. TCRdb used MiXCR to reprocess the reads, holding one entry per CDR3 protein. The sample lists 150,000 to 200,000 distinct CDR3 sequences; about 60% were seen once. Many counts were recorded for this clonotype. This CDR3 has 11 amino acids. Germline CDR1 MGHDK, CDR2 SYGVNS. Trimming cost V 4 bases and J 6 bases, with 7 bases left between them. This TCR came from a human donor in good health. The material sequenced was sorted CD4+, CD8+, or CD8+CD57+ T cells (not recorded which) from PBMCs. V and J are TRBV25-1 and TRBJ2-7, with D perhaps TRBD2 (6 bases). DNA for the CDR3: TGTGCCAGCAGTGGGAGGGGCGAGCAGTACTTC. Encoded protein: CASSGRGEQYF.